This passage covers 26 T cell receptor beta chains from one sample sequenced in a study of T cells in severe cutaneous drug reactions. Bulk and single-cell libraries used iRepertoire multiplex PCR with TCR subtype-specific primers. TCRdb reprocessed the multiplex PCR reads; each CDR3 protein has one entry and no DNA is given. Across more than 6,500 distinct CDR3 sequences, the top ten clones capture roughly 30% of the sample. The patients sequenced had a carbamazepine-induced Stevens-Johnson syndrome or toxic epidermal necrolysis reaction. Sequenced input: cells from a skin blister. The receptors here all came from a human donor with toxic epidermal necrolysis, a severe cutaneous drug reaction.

The CDR3 here is CASSSGSTEAFF. The rearrangement uses TRBV12-3 or TRBV12-4 and TRBJ1-1; TCRdb's D gene call, TRBD1, goes unchecked for lack of DNA. The CDR3 is 12 amino acids.

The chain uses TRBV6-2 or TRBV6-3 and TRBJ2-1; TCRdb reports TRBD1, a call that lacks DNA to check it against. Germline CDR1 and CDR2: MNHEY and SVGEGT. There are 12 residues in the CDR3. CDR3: CASSWDRGEQFF.

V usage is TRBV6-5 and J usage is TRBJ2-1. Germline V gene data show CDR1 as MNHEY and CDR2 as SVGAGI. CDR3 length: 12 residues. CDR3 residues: CASSHNYNEQFF.

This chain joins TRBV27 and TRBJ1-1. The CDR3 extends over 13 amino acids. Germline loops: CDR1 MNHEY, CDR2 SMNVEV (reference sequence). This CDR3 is CASSSGGDTEAFF.

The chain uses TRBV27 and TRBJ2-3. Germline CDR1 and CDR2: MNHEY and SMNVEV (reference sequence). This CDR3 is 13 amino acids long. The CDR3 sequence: CASTQIPTDTQYF.

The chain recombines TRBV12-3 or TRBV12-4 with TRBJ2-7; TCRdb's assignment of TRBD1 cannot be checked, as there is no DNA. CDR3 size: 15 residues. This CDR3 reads CASSYPSGTGDEQYF.

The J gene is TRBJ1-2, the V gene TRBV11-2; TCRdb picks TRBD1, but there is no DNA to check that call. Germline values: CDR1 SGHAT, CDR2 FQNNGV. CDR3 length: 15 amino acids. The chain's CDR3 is CASSSSWDRAPGYTF.

The chain's CDR3 is CASSLAPPGLHNNEQFF. The V and J genes are TRBV5-4 and TRBJ2-1; no DNA is available, so the TRBD2 call from TCRdb remains unchecked. Germline CDR1 SGHNT, CDR2 YYREEE (reference sequence). This CDR3 has 17 residues.

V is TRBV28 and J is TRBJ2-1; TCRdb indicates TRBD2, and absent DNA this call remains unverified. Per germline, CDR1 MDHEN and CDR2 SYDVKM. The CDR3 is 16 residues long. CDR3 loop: CASSFIAEKGYNEQFF.

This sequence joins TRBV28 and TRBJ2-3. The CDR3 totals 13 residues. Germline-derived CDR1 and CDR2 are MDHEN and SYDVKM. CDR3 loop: CASSLGPTDTQYF.

This CDR3 is CASSADRARYNSPLHF. The V and J genes are TRBV5-6 and TRBJ1-6; without DNA, the TCRdb call of TRBD1 cannot be checked. CDR1 and CDR2 (germline): SGHDT, YYEEEE. The CDR3 has 16 amino acids.

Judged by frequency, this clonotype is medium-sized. The CDR3 spells CASSLFQISYNEQFF. The V call is TRBV5-6, the J call TRBJ2-1. The CDR3 runs 15 residues. The germline V gene has CDR1 SGHDT and CDR2 YYEEEE.

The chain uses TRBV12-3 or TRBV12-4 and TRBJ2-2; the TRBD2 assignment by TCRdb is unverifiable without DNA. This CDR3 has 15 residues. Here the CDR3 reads CASRNRDSHTGELFF.

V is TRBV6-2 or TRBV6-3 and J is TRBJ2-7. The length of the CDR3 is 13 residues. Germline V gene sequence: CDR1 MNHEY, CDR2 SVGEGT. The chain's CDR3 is CASTPQVSYEQYF.

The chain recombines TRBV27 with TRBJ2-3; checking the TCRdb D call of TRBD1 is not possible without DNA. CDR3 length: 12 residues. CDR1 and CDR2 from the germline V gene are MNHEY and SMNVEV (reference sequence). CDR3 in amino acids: CASTSRADTQYF.

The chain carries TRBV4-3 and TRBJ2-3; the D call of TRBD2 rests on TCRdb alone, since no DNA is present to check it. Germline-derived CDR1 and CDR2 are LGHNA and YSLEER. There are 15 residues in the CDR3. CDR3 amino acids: CASSQDWREADTQYF.

The CDR3 reads CATSDSLDRLRETQYF. The V gene is TRBV24-1, the J gene TRBJ2-5; TCRdb's assignment of TRBD2 cannot be checked, as there is no DNA. In germline, CDR1 is KGHDR, CDR2 SFDVKD. This CDR3 spans 16 amino acids.

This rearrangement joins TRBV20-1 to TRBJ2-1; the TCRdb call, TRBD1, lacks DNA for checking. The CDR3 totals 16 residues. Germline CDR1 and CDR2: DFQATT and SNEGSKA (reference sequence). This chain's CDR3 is CSAEDRGFSYSNEQFF.

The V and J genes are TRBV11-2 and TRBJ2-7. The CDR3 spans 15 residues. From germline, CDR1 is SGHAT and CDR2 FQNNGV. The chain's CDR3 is CASSLVDGLSYEQYF.

This chain's CDR3 is CSLSGGTDTQYF. V and J are TRBV20-1 and TRBJ2-3; the TCRdb call, TRBD2, lacks DNA for checking. The CDR3 is 12 amino acids. Germline CDR1 reads DFQATT; CDR2 reads SNEGSKA (reference sequence).

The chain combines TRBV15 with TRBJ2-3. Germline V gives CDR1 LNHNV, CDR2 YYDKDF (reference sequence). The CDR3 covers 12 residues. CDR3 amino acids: CATSRYPDTQYF.

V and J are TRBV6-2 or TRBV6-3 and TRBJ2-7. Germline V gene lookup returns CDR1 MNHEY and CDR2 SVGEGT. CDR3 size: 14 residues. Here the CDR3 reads CASVGGKNSYEQYF.

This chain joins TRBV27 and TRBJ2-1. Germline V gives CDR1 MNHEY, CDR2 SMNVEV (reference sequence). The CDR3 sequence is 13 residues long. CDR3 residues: CASSSNPYNEQFF.

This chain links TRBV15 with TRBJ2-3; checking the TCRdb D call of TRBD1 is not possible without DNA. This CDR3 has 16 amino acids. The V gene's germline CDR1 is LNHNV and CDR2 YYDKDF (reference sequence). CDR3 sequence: CATSNERERGLDTQYF.

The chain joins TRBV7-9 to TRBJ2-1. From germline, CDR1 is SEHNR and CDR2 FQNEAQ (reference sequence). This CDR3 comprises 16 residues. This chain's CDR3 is CASSLDGGPPNNEQFF.

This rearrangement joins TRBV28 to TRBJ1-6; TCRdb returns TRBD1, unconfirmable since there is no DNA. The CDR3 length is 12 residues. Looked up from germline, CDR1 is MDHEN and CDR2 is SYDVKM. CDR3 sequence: CASNWGGSPLHF.